This entry lists 24 T cell receptor beta chains sequenced from one sample in a study of blood T cell repertoires in COVID-19. TCRdb keeps only in-frame clones here, not all; method: immunoSEQ multiplex PCR. The table lists more than 65,000 clones, approximately 80% of them singletons, with approximately 7% in the top ten. The specimen was peripheral blood. The receptor set was obtained from a man younger than 45 with COVID-19, enrolled during active disease.

This clone was seen more than once but under ten times. The chain recombines TRBV15 with TRBJ1-4; 7 positions match TRBD1. This CDR3 spans 16 amino acids. Germline V CDR1 and CDR2: LNHNV, YYDKDF (reference sequence). With V trimmed by 1 base and J by 6 bases, 8 bases remained unmatched. This CDR3 reads CATSRASRGKDEKLFF. The CDR3, as DNA: TGTGCCACCAGCAGAGCCTCCAGGGGGAAGGATGAAAAACTGTTTTTT.

The rearrangement joins TRBV5-1 to TRBJ2-3, with a tentative D call TRBD1 (8 bases). The V end was cut by 4 bases, the J end by 6 bases, with 18 bases between. The CDR3 covers 15 residues. Per the germline V gene, CDR1 is SGHRS and CDR2 is YFSETQ. The CDR3 sequence: CASSRGGTGSDTQYF. In DNA form, the CDR3 reads TGCGCCAGCAGCCGGGGAGGGACAGGCTCCGATACGCAGTATTTT.

This clone has a single count. This chain connects TRBV14 to TRBJ2-7; 8 bases fit TRBD1. The germline gives CDR1 SGHDN, CDR2 FVKESK. CDR3 size: 15 residues. V was clipped by 3 bases and J by 3 bases; unmatched bases: 7. The CDR3 spells CASSQNQGALYEQYF. The CDR3 DNA is TGTGCCAGCAGCCAGAACCAGGGGGCTCTCTACGAGCAGTACTTC.

The chain has TRBV19 and TRBJ2-2; D is perhaps TRBD2 (6 bases). V dropped 8 bases and J dropped 1 base, with 11 bases sitting between them. Germline V lookup: CDR1 LNHDA, CDR2 SQIVND (reference sequence). The CDR3 is 14 amino acids. Here the CDR3 DNA reads TGTGCCAGTGCCGGGACTGGGAACACCGGGGAGCTGTTTTTT. This translates into CASAGTGNTGELFF.

The chain is built from TRBV19 and TRBJ1-6; D is ambiguous. Germline CDR1 is LNHDA and CDR2 is SQIVND (reference sequence). CDR3 length: 13 amino acids. V lost 6 bases, J lost 13 bases, and 16 bases lay in between. The DNA of the CDR3 is TGTGCCAGTAGCCTGGAACCTCTCGGGCCCCTCCACTTT. This translates into CASSLEPLGPLHF.

As for this clone: Other DNA sequences in this specimen translate into the identical CDR3. CDR3 protein: CASSIAGGSSYEQYF. The CDR3, as DNA: TGTGCCAGTAGTATAGCGGGAGGTAGCTCCTACGAGCAGTACTTC. The rearrangement uses TRBV19 and TRBJ2-7; 7 nucleotides agree with TRBD2. After removal of 1 base from V and 0 bases from J, the junction contained 3 bases not matched to a gene. Germline-derived CDR1 and CDR2 are LNHDA and SQIVND (reference sequence). The CDR3 is 15 amino acids.

CDR3 protein: CASSPPTGTNTEAFF. CDR3 nucleotides: TGTGCCAGCTCACCACCGACAGGGACGAACACTGAAGCTTTCTTT. The chain uses TRBV18 and TRBJ1-1; 7 positions match TRBD1. Germline loops: CDR1 KGHSH, CDR2 LQKENI. CDR3 length equals 15 residues. After removal of 0 bases from V and 1 base from J, the junction contained 2 bases not matched to a gene.

V usage is TRBV19 and J usage is TRBJ1-1; TRBD1 is a possible D gene (6 bases). V dropped 5 bases and J dropped 1 base, with 17 bases sitting between them. Germline CDR1 reads LNHDA; CDR2 reads SQIVND (reference sequence). This CDR3 is built from 16 residues. The CDR3 DNA is TGTGCCAGTAGTTACAACCGGGACACACAGAACACTGAAGCTTTCTTT. Translation gives CASSYNRDTQNTEAFF.

This chain connects TRBV28 to TRBJ1-1, with D uncertain. Germline V gives CDR1 MDHEN, CDR2 SYDVKM. The CDR3 has 16 amino acids. V was cut by 5 bases and J by 1 base, with 17 bases left in between. DNA of the CDR3: TGTGCCAGCAGTCTCCTCGGGGTCGGCCGGAACACTGAAGCTTTCTTT. This codes for CASSLLGVGRNTEAFF.

The chain links TRBV4-1 to TRBJ1-2, with D perhaps TRBD1 (6 bases). Trimming stripped 1 base from V and 6 bases from J, with 9 bases between. CDR3 length equals 13 residues. The germline V gene encodes CDR1 MGHRA and CDR2 YSYEKL. Here the CDR3 reads CASSQGNRDGYTF. The CDR3 DNA reads TGCGCCAGCAGCCAAGGAAACAGGGATGGCTACACCTTC.

This clone has only one observation. The V call is TRBV11-3, the J call TRBJ2-1; tentatively, D is TRBD2 (6 bases). The germline CDR1 and CDR2 sequences are SGHNT and YENEEA. V lost 2 bases to trimming and J lost 3 bases, with 11 bases between them. The CDR3 consists of 15 residues. The DNA for the CDR3 is TGTGCCAGCAGCTTATCTTCCGGGGGCTACAATGAGCAGTTCTTC. Translated: CASSLSSGGYNEQFF. The whole variable domain, filled in from reference TRBV11-3 and TRBJ2-1, reads EAGVVQSPRYKIIEKKQPVAFWCNPISGHNTLYWYLQNLGQGPELLIRYENEEAVDDSQLPKDRFSAERLKGVDSTLKIQPAELGDSAVYLCASSLSSGGYNEQFFGPGTRLTVL.

The chain links TRBV28 to TRBJ2-7; 7 bases are shared with TRBD2. V was pared by 10 bases and J by 10 bases, with 19 bases of the junction left unmatched. Germline CDR1 is MDHEN and CDR2 is SYDVKM. This CDR3 is built from 14 residues. The CDR3 DNA sequence: TGTGCCACCTACAAGAGGGTAGCGGGCCCAGCTCAGTACTTC. It yields the protein CATYKRVAGPAQYF.

The V and J genes are TRBV27 and TRBJ2-7, with unresolved D. The CDR3 is 12 residues long. Germline V gene data show CDR1 as MNHEY and CDR2 as SMNVEV (reference sequence). V was clipped by 2 bases and J by 7 bases, with 9 bases between them. CDR3 in DNA: TGTGCCAGCAGTTTACTTAGTGAAGAGCAGTACTTC. Protein: CASSLLSEEQYF.

Here the CDR3 reads CASSLGQDREKLFF. In DNA, the CDR3 is TGTGCCAGCAGCTTGGGACAGGATAGAGAAAAACTGTTTTTT. The V gene is TRBV5-6, the J gene TRBJ1-4, with D perhaps matching TRBD1 (6 bases). Germline V gene lookup returns CDR1 SGHDT and CDR2 YYEEEE. Trimming removed 0 bases at V and 8 bases at J, with 11 bases between. The CDR3 runs 14 residues. Complete variable domain (other parts from reference TRBV5-6 and TRBJ1-4): DAGVTQSPTHLIKTRGQQVTLRCSPKSGHDTVSWYQQALGQGPQFIFQYYEEEERQRGNFPDRFSGHQFPNYSSELNVNALLLGDSALYLCASSLGQDREKLFFGSGTQLSVL.

This clone occurred once. This chain joins TRBV10-1 and TRBJ2-1; D possibly corresponds to TRBD1 (6 bases). From germline, CDR1 is WNHNN and CDR2 SYGVQD (reference sequence). This CDR3 is built from 14 residues. Trimming took 5 bases from V and 8 from J, leaving 16 bases between them. CDR3 sequence: CASSTGRKGDEQFF. In nucleotides, the CDR3 is TGCGCCAGCAGTACGGGACGAAAGGGGGATGAGCAGTTCTTC.

The chain is built from TRBV14 and TRBJ1-3; no firm D call. The CDR3 is 12 amino acids. V was trimmed by 4 bases and J by 2 bases, leaving 3 bases between them. Germline CDR1 and CDR2: SGHDN and FVKESK. The CDR3 DNA sequence: TGTGCCAGCAGCCTCACTGGAAACACCATATATTTT. Its translation: CASSLTGNTIYF.

This clone was seen only once. The genes are TRBV6-5 and TRBJ2-2; 9 bases are shared with TRBD2. This CDR3 contains 14 residues. The ends lost 2 bases at V and 5 bases at J; junction bases unmatched: 0. Germline CDR1 and CDR2: MNHEY and SVGAGI. CDR3 bases: TGTGCCAGCAGTTACACTAGCGGGACCGGGGAGCTGTTTTTT. It translates to CASSYTSGTGELFF.

V gene TRBV24-1 combines with J gene TRBJ1-2; TRBD1 matches 12 bases. Germline CDR1 is KGHDR and CDR2 is SFDVKD. CDR3 length: 16 amino acids. V gave up 4 bases and J gave up 8 bases; unmatched junction bases: 10. The CDR3 sequence is CATSDPGVGTGGGYTF. The CDR3 DNA sequence: TGTGCCACCAGTGACCCCGGAGTCGGGACAGGGGGCGGCTACACCTTC.

Only one count was recorded for this clone. The CDR3 DNA reads as TGTGCTAGTGGTTTGGGGTGGGGTAGCGGGCAGGGGAGATCAGATACGCAGTATTTT. Translating gives CASGLGWGSGQGRSDTQYF. The gene calls are TRBV12-5 and TRBJ2-3; perhaps TRBD2 as D (7 bases). Germline-derived CDR1 and CDR2 are LGHNT and FRNRAP. With 1 base removed from V and 4 bases from J, the gap between germline ends came to 24 bases. The CDR3 extends over 19 amino acids.

This chain links TRBV4-2 with TRBJ2-7; TRBD2 is a possible D gene (6 bases). V lost 2 bases, J lost 5 bases, and 19 bases lay in between. Germline assignment: CDR1 LGHNA and CDR2 YNFKEQ. The CDR3 sequence is 16 residues long. The CDR3 reads CASSQPKGLLIHEQYF. CDR3 DNA: TGTGCCAGCAGCCAACCAAAGGGACTCCTAATTCACGAGCAGTACTTC.

The rearrangement uses TRBV6-1 and TRBJ2-7, with D tentatively TRBD1 (6 bases). Germline V gives CDR1 MNHNS, CDR2 SASEGT. Trimming stripped 4 bases from V and 0 bases from J, with 16 bases between. This CDR3 has 16 amino acids. The DNA of the CDR3 is TGTGCCAGCAGTGCCCGGACAGCCTCTAGCTCCTACGAGCAGTACTTC. It yields the protein CASSARTASSSYEQYF.

As regards this clone: The junction departs from the called germline gene at one end, perhaps through a read error. Other nucleotide sequences from this sample produce the same CDR3. The gene calls are TRBV6-6 and TRBJ2-7; D is perhaps TRBD1 (6 bases). CDR1 and CDR2 (germline): MNHNY, SVGAGI (reference sequence). The CDR3 has 15 amino acids. CDR3 amino acids: CASSYSVQGPHEQYF. The CDR3 DNA reads TGTGCCAGCAGCTACTCTGTTCAGGGGCCCCACGAGCAGTACTTC.

The V and J genes are TRBV28 and TRBJ2-7; a possible D gene is TRBD2 (7 bases). Per the germline V gene, CDR1 is MDHEN and CDR2 is SYDVKM. The CDR3 runs 14 residues. Trimming took off 8 bases at V and 4 bases at J, with 18 bases between the two ends. The CDR3 DNA reads as TGTGCCAGCGGTTACATGGGGGGGGCTTACGAGCAGTACTTC. Encoded protein: CASGYMGGAYEQYF.

This chain connects TRBV7-2 to TRBJ1-6; 7 bases are shared with TRBD1. CDR3 length: 17 residues. V dropped 0 bases and J dropped 6; count of bases not matched to a gene: 8. Per the germline V gene, CDR1 is SGHTA and CDR2 is FQGNSA. CDR3 region: CASSLASTGRGNSPLHF. The CDR3, as DNA: TGTGCCAGCAGCTTAGCTTCGACAGGGAGAGGTAATTCACCCCTCCACTTT.